Following are 10 T cell receptor beta chains from one sample sequenced in a study of cytomegalovirus exposure and HLA in healthy donors. In the PCR, 60 Vbeta and 13 Jbeta primers were used. Clones were read by immunoSEQ multiplex PCR, and TCRdb kept only the in-frame ones, dropping some. Among tens of thousands of clones, 70% were seen once, and the ten largest hold roughly 10%. The sequenced sample consisted of PBMCs. These receptors came from a woman aged 45-65 years in good health and CMV-seropositive.

This clone showed up just a few times. This chain connects TRBV14 to TRBJ1-3; the D is unclear. The CDR3 contains 13 residues. V was pared by 6 bases and J by 0 bases, with 6 bases between. Germline V gene lookup returns CDR1 SGHDN and CDR2 FVKESK. CDR3: CASSPFSGNTIYF. The CDR3 DNA is TGTGCCAGCAGTCCTTTCTCTGGAAACACCATATATTTT. Based on the CDR3 plus reference TRBV14 and TRBJ1-3, the full variable domain is EAGVTQFPSHSVIEKGQTVTLRCDPISGHDNLYWYRRVMGKEIKFLLHFVKESKQDESGMPNNRFLAERTGGTYSTLKVQPAELEDSGVYFCASSPFSGNTIYFGEGSWLTVV.

This clone was found a few times. V usage is TRBV28 and J usage is TRBJ2-7; a weak D match, TRBD1 (7 bases). The germline CDR1 and CDR2 sequences are MDHEN and SYDVKM. The V end lost 0 bases, the J end lost 11 bases, and 17 bases lay between the germline ends. The CDR3 loop spans 14 amino acids. The CDR3 spells CASSLWEKSRGEYF. CDR3 coding DNA: TGTGCCAGCAGTTTATGGGAGAAAAGCAGGGGGGAGTACTTC.

V usage is TRBV12-5 and J usage is TRBJ1-1; D may be TRBD1 (5 bases). Germline assignment: CDR1 LGHNT and CDR2 FRNRAP. CDR3 length: 13 amino acids. Trimming shortened V by 6 bases and J by 7 bases, and 15 bases separated the two germline ends. The CDR3 nucleotides are TGTGCTAGTGGAGGGGATGGGCTAAGTGAAGCTTTCTTT. This sequence encodes CASGGDGLSEAFF.

This rearrangement joins TRBV5-5 to TRBJ1-1, with a weak D call TRBD1 (6 bases). This CDR3 is built from 14 residues. Germline V gene data show CDR1 as SGHKS and CDR2 as YYEKEE (reference sequence). Between the trimmed V and J ends, which lost 3 bases and 3 bases, there was a span of 12 bases. The CDR3, as DNA: TGTGCCAGCAGCTGGATTTCAGGGGACACTGAAGCTTTCTTT. Translation gives CASSWISGDTEAFF.

The V and J genes are TRBV7-9 and TRBJ2-7; 9 bases align to TRBD2. Germline CDR1 reads SEHNR; CDR2 reads FQNEAQ (reference sequence). The CDR3 contains 14 residues. V lost 1 base and J lost 6; bases outside the gene matches: 4. The DNA for the CDR3 is TGTGCCAGCAGCTTAGACGGTAGCGGGAGCGAGCAGTACTTC. Protein product: CASSLDGSGSEQYF.

This clone was counted once. This chain links TRBV19 with TRBJ1-6; possibly TRBD1 for D (6 bases). Germline CDR1 LNHDA, CDR2 SQIVND (reference sequence). The length of the CDR3 is 14 residues. The V end was cut by 8 bases, the J end by 5 bases, with 13 bases between. CDR3 sequence (DNA): TGTGCCAGTCGGATGGACAGTCATAATTCACCCCTCCACTTT. Translated: CASRMDSHNSPLHF.

The chain combines TRBV15 with TRBJ2-3, with 8 bases lining up with TRBD1. Germline V gene sequence: CDR1 LNHNV, CDR2 YYDKDF (reference sequence). This CDR3 has 18 amino acids. With V trimmed by 0 bases and J by 5 bases, 13 bases remained unmatched. In DNA form, the CDR3 reads TGTGCCACCAGCAGAGAGATTTTGACAGACAGGGGTGGAGATACGCAGTATTTT. It encodes CATSREILTDRGGDTQYF.

The chain has TRBV10-3 and TRBJ2-1, with D possibly being TRBD1 (6 bases). V dropped 0 bases and J dropped 6 bases, with 12 bases sitting between them. The CDR3 runs to 15 residues. Germline lookup yields CDR1 ENHRY and CDR2 SYGVKD. This chain's CDR3 is CAISESGGRGNEQFF. For the CDR3, the DNA is TGTGCCATCAGTGAGTCAGGTGGCAGGGGCAATGAGCAGTTCTTC.

The chain has TRBV27 and TRBJ2-7, with 8 bases identical to TRBD1. The J segment lost 5 bases and the V segment lost 4 bases, leaving 7 bases of the junction unmatched. The CDR3 has 14 residues. Germline V lookup: CDR1 MNHEY, CDR2 SMNVEV (reference sequence). CDR3: CASSSLDRAHEQYF. In nucleotides, the CDR3 is TGTGCCAGCAGTTCACTGGACAGGGCCCACGAGCAGTACTTC.

This clone has a handful of counts. V usage is TRBV30 and J usage is TRBJ1-1; maybe TRBD1 (5 bases). In germline, CDR1 is GTSNPN, CDR2 SVGIG (reference sequence). Between the trimmed V and J ends, which lost 0 bases and 7 bases, there was a span of 12 bases. This CDR3 has 13 amino acids. The CDR3 here is CAWSVRGEGEAFF. The CDR3 DNA follows: TGTGCCTGGAGTGTACGAGGGGAGGGTGAAGCTTTCTTT.